This is a list of T cell receptor beta chains from one sample in a study of T-cell memory formation after mild COVID-19. TCRdb fed the 5' RACE reads into MiXCR, producing one record per CDR3 protein. The table records roughly 510,000 distinct CDR3 sequences, about 18% of them present only once. Sequenced material: PBMCs or a T cell subset sorted from them (not recorded which). The source of these receptors is an adult woman who had mild COVID-19 (a few samples of this study predate the infection). Cell type and time point are not known. Each CDR3 is given with its conserved first and last residue. The D gene is left open where the match is weak. Clone size is shown for a subset of rows, as once, few, many or a class of expanded clone.

cdr3_nt cdr3_aa v_call clone_size d_call j_call
TGTGCCTGGAGTGGAGCGCGGGGAGTGATGGGCGAGCAGTACTTC CAWSGARGVMGEQYF TRBV30 few - TRBJ2-7
TGTGCCAGCAGGTGGACCCGCCTCAGCACAGATACGCAGTATTTT CASRWTRLSTDTQYF TRBV7-8 - - TRBJ2-3
TGCGCCAGCAGCCCCCACCCGGGGGGTGAGCAGTTCTTC CASSPHPGGEQFF TRBV4-1 - TRBD2 TRBJ2-1
TGTGCCACCAGTGATTCCGGGATAGGCACAGATACGCAGTATTTT CATSDSGIGTDTQYF TRBV24-1 - - TRBJ2-3
TGTGCCAGCAGAGCGGACAGGGGGCTTTGGAACTATGGCTACACCTTC CASRADRGLWNYGYTF TRBV12-3/TRBV12-4 few TRBD1 TRBJ1-2
TGTGCCAGCCGGGGGGTAGGGTGGGATGAGCAGTTCTTC CASRGVGWDEQFF TRBV19 - TRBD2 TRBJ2-1
TGTGCCAGCAGACAGACAGGGGGCATAGATACGCAGTATTTT CASRQTGGIDTQYF TRBV12-3/TRBV12-4 - TRBD1 TRBJ2-3
TGTGCCAGCAGCAGGGGACCCGGGACAGGCAATGAGCAGTTCTTC CASSRGPGTGNEQFF TRBV5-6 few TRBD1 TRBJ2-1
TGTGCCAGCAGCTACCCCTCAGGGCCTGAAGCTTTCTTT CASSYPSGPEAFF TRBV5-8 - - TRBJ1-1
TGTGCCAGCAGCCTGAAGACAGGGCTCACTGAAGCTTTCTTT CASSLKTGLTEAFF TRBV7-8 - TRBD1 TRBJ1-1
TGTGCCAGCAGCTTACAGGGGGGGATCACTGAAGCTTTCTTT CASSLQGGITEAFF TRBV7-8 few TRBD1 TRBJ1-1
TGTGCCAGCAGCTGGCCGGACCAGTACGAGCAGTACTTC CASSWPDQYEQYF TRBV5-6 - - TRBJ2-7
TGTGCCAGCAGCTACGGGACAGGTGAAAAACTGTTTTTT CASSYGTGEKLFF TRBV7-3 - TRBD1 TRBJ1-4
TGTGCCAGCAGCCAAGTGGGCGGACTCTCGTACAATGAGCAGTTCTTC CASSQVGGLSYNEQFF TRBV14 - - TRBJ2-1
TGTGCCAGCAGCCTCTCAATGGGGACAGGGTATGGCTACACCTTC CASSLSMGTGYGYTF TRBV7-2 - TRBD1 TRBJ1-2